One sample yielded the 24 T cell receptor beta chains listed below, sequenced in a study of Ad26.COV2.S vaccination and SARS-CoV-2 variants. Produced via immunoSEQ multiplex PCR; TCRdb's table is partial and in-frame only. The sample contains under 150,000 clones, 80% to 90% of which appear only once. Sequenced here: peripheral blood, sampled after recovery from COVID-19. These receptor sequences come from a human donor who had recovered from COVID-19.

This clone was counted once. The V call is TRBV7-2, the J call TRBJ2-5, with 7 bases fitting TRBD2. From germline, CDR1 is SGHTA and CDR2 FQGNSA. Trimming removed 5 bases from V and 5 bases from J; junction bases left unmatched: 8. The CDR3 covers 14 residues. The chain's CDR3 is CASSPASGGETQYF. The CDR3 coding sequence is TGTGCCAGCAGCCCGGCTAGCGGAGGGGAGACCCAGTACTTC.

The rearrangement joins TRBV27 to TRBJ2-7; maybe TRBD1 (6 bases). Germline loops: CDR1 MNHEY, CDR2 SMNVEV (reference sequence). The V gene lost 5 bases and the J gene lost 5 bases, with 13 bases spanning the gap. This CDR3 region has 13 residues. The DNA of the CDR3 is TGTGCCAGCAGTCCCAGACAGGTCCACGAGCAGTACTTC. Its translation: CASSPRQVHEQYF.

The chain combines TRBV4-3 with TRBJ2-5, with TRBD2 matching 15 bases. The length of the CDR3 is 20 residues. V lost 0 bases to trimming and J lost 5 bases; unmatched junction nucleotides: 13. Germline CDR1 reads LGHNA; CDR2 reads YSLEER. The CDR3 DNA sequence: TGCGCCAGCAGCCAAGAAAGTCCTTGGACTAGCGGGGGGGCCGGGGAGACCCAGTACTTC. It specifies CASSQESPWTSGGAGETQYF.

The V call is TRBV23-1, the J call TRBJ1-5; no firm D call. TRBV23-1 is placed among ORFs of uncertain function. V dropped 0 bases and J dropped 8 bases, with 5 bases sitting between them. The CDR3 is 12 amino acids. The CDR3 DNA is TGCGCCAGCAGTCAATCGGAGGAGCCCCAGCATTTT. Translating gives CASSQSEEPQHF.

The CDR3 region has the DNA TGTGCCAGCTCACCAAACCGGGACAGAACATCTATGCATGTCGGCTACACCTTC. It is translated as CASSPNRDRTSMHVGYTF. The chain links TRBV18 to TRBJ1-2, with 7 bases matching TRBD1. Germline trimming cut 2 bases from V and 8 bases from J; bases unmatched to any gene: 20. This CDR3 comprises 18 residues. Looked up from germline, CDR1 is KGHSH and CDR2 is LQKENI. The whole variable domain, filled in from reference TRBV18 and TRBJ1-2, reads NAGVMQNPRHLVRRRGQEARLRCSPMKGHSHVYWYRQLPEEGLKFMVYLQKENIIDESGMPKERFSAEFPKEGPSILRIQQVVRGDSAAYFCASSPNRDRTSMHVGYTFGSGTRLTVV.

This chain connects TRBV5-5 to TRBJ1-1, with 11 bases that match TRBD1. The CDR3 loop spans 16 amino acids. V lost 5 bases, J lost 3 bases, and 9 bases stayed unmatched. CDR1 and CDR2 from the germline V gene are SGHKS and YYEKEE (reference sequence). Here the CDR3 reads CASSPGQGVRDTEAFF. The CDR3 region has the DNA TGTGCCAGCAGTCCGGGACAGGGGGTTCGGGACACTGAAGCTTTCTTT. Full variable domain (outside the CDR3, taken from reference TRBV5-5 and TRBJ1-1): DAGVTQSPTHLIKTRGQQVTLRCSPISGHKSVSWYQQVLGQGPQFIFQYYEKEERGRGNFPDRFSARQFPNYSSELNVNALLLGDSALYLCASSPGQGVRDTEAFFGQGTRLTVV.

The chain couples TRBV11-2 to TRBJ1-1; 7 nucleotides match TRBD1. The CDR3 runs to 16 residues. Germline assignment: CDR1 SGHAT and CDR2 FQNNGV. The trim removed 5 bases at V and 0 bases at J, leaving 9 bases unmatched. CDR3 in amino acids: CASSMNRGPMNTEAFF. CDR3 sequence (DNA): TGTGCCAGCAGCATGAACAGGGGCCCCATGAACACTGAAGCTTTCTTT. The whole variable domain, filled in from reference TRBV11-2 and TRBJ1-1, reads EAGVAQSPRYKIIEKRQSVAFWCNPISGHATLYWYQQILGQGPKLLIQFQNNGVVDDSQLPKDRFSAERLKGVDSTLKIQPAKLEDSAVYLCASSMNRGPMNTEAFFGQGTRLTVV.

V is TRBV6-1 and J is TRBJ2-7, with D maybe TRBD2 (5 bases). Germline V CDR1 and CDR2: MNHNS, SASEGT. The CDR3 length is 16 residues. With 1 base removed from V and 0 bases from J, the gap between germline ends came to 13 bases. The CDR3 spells CASSEGVLRDSYEQYF. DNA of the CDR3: TGTGCCAGCAGTGAAGGGGTTCTGAGGGACTCCTACGAGCAGTACTTC.

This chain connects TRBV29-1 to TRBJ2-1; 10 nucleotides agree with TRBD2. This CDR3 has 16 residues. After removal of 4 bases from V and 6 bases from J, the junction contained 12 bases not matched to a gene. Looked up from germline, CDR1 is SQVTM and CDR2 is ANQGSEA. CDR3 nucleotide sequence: TGCAGCGTTGTAGGGTTCAGCGGGGGGGCTAGCAATGAGCAGTTCTTC. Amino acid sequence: CSVVGFSGGASNEQFF.

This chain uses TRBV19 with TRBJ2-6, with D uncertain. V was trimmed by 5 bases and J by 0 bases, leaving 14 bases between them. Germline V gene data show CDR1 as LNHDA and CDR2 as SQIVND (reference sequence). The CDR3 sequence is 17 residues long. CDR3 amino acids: CASSGPGVSSGANVLTF. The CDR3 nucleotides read TGTGCCAGTAGTGGGCCTGGGGTTTCCTCTGGGGCCAACGTCCTGACTTTC.

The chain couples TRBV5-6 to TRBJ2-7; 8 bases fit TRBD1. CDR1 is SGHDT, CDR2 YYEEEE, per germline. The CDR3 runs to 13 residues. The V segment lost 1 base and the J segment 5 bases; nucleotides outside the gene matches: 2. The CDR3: CASSLTGGHEQYF. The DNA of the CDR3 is TGTGCCAGCAGCTTGACAGGGGGGCACGAGCAGTACTTC.

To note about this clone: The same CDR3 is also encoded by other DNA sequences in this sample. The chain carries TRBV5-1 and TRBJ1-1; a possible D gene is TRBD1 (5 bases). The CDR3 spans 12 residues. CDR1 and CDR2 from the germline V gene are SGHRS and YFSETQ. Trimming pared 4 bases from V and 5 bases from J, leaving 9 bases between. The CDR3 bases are TGCGCCAGCAGCAGGGGAAGAACTGAAGCTTTCTTT. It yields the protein CASSRGRTEAFF.

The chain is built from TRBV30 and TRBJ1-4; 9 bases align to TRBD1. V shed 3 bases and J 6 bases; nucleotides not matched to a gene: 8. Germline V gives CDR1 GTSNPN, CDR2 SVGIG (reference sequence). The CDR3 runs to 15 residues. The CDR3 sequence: CAWSLGDRDYEKLFF. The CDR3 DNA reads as TGTGCCTGGAGCTTAGGGGACAGGGATTATGAAAAACTGTTTTTT. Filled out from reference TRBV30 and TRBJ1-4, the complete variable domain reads SQTIHQWPATLVQPVGSPLSLECTVEGTSNPNLYWYRQAAGRGLQLLFYSVGIGQISSEVPQNLSASRPQDRQFILSSKKLLLSDSGFYLCAWSLGDRDYEKLFFGSGTQLSVL.

The CDR3 spells CASSRTGLSNQPQHF. The DNA of the CDR3 is TGTGCCAGCAGTCGGACAGGGCTGAGCAATCAGCCCCAGCATTTT. The rearrangement links TRBV6-2 or TRBV6-3 to TRBJ1-5; 8 bases match TRBD1. The length of the CDR3 is 15 residues. Germline V gives CDR1 MNHEY, CDR2 SVGEGT. The junction had 4 bases not matched to a gene; V was cut back by 5 bases and J by 1 base.

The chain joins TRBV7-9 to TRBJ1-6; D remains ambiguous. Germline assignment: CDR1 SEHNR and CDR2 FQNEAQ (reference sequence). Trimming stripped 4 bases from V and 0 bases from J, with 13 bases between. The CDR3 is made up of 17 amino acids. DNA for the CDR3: TGTGCCAGCAGCTCAGGACGGTCCAGCTCCTATAATTCACCCCTCCACTTT. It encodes CASSSGRSSSYNSPLHF.

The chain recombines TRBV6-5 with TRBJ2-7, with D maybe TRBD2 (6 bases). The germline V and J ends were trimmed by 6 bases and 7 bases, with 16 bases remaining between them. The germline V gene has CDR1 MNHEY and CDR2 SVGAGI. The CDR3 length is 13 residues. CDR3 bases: TGTGCCAGCAGGTTCGGGGGTGCAGGTGAGCAGTACTTC. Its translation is CASRFGGAGEQYF.

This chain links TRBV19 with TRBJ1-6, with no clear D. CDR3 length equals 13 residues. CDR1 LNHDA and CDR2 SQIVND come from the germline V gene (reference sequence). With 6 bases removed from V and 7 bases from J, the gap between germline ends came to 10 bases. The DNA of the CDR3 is TGTGCCAGTAGCCGGGTCGACAATTCACCCCTCCACTTT. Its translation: CASSRVDNSPLHF.

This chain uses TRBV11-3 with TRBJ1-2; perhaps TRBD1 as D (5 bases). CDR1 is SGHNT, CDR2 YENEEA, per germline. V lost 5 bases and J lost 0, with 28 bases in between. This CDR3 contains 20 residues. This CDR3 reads CASSKRTRLGQLPTNYGYTF. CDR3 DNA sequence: TGTGCCAGCAGCAAACGGACACGGCTAGGGCAGCTACCGACTAACTATGGCTACACCTTC.

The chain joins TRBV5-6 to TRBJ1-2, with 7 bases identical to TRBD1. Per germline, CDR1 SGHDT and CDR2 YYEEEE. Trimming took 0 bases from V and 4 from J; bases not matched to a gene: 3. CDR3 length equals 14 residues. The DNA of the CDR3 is TGTGCCAGCAGCTTGGTTAGGGACAGCTATGGCTACACCTTC. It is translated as CASSLVRDSYGYTF.

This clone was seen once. CDR3 DNA sequence: TGTGCCAGCAGGTCGACAGGGCAGGGTGGCTACACCTTC. Protein sequence: CASRSTGQGGYTF. V is TRBV6-5 and J is TRBJ1-2; 7 nucleotides line up with TRBD1. The CDR3 has 13 residues. J was trimmed by 7 bases and V by 6 bases; bases with no gene match: 8. CDR1 and CDR2 (germline): MNHEY, SVGAGI.

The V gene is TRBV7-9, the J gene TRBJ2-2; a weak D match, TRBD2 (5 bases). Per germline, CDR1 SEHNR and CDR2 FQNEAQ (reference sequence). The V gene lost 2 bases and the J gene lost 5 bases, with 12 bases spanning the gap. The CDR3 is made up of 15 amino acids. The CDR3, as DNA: TGTGCCAGCAGCTTACCGGCGGGCGGTACCGGGGAGCTGTTTTTT. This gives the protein CASSLPAGGTGELFF.

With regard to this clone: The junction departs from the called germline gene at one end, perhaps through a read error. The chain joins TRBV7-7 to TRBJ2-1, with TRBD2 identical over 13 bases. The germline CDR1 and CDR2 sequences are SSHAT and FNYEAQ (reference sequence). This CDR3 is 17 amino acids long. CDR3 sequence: CASSPGYGLAGDNEQFF. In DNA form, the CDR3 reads TGTGCTAGCAGCCCGGGTTACGGACTAGCGGGGGACAATGAGCAGTTCTTC.

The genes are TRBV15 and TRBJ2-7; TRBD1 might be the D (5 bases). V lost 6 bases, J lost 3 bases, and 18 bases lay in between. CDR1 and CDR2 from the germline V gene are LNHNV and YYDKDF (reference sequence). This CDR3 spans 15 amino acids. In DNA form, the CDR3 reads TGTGCCACCAGTCTGTTCTTAGGGGCGAACTACGAGCAGTACTTC. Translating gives CATSLFLGANYEQYF. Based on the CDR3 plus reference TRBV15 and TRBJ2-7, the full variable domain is DAMVIQNPRYQVTQFGKPVTLSCSQTLNHNVMYWYQQKSSQAPKLLFHYYDKDFNNEADTPDNFQSRRPNTSFCFLDIRSPGLGDTAMYLCATSLFLGANYEQYFGPGTRLTVT.

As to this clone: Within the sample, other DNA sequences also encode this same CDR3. The CDR3 protein is CASSLDGRDTQYF. CDR3 nucleotide sequence: TGTGCCAGCAGCTTAGACGGGAGGGATACGCAGTATTTT. The V and J genes are TRBV7-9 and TRBJ2-3; 7 bases map to TRBD2. Germline CDR1 is SEHNR and CDR2 is FQNEAQ (reference sequence). V was pared by 1 base and J by 6 bases, with 1 base of the junction left unmatched. There are 13 residues in the CDR3.